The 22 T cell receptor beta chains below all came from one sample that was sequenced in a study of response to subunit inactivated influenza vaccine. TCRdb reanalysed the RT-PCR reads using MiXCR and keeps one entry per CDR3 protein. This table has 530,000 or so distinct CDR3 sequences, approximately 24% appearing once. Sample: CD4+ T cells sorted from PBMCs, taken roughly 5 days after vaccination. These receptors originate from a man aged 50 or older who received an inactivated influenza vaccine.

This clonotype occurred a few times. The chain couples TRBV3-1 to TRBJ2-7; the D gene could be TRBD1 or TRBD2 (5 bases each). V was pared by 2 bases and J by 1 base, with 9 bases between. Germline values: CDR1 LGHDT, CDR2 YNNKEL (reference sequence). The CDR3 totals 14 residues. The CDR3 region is CASSQWDGSYEQYF. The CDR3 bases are TGTGCCAGCAGCCAATGGGACGGATCCTACGAGCAGTACTTC.

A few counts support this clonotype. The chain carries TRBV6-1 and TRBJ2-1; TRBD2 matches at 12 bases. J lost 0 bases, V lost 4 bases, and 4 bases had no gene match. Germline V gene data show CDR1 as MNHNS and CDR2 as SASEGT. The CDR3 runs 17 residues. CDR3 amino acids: CASSATLAGGSYNEQFF. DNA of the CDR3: TGTGCCAGCAGTGCAACACTAGCGGGGGGCTCCTACAATGAGCAGTTCTTC.

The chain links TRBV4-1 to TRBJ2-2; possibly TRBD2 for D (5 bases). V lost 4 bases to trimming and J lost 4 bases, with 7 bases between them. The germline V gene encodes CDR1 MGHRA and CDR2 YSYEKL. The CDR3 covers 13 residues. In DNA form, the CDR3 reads TGCGCCAGCAGCCCGGACTTCACCGGGGAGCTGTTTTTT. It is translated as CASSPDFTGELFF.

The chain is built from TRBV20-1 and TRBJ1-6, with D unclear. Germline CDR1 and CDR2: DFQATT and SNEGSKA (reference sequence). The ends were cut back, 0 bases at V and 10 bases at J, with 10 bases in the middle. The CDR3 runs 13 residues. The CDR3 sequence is CSARDRGRSPLHF. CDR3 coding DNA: TGCAGTGCTAGAGATCGCGGGAGATCACCCCTCCACTTT.

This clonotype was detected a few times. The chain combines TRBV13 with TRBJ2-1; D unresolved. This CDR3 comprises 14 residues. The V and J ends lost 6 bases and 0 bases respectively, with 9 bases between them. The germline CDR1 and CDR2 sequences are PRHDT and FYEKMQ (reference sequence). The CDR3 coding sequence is TGTGCCAGCAGGCGGACCAGCTCCTACAATGAGCAGTTCTTC. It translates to CASRRTSSYNEQFF.

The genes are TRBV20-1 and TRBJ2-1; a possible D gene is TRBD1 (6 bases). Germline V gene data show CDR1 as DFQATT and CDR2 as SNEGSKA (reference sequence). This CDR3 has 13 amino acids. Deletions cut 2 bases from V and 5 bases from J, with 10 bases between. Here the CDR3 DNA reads TGCAGTGCTAGAAAGGGGACAAACAATGAGCAGTTCTTC. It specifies CSARKGTNNEQFF.

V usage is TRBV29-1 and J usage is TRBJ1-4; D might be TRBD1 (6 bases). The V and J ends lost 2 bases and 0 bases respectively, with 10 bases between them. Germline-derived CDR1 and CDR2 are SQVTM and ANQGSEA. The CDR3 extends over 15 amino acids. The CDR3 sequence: CSVELRTATNEKLFF. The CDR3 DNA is TGCAGCGTTGAACTCCGGACAGCAACTAATGAAAAACTGTTTTTT.

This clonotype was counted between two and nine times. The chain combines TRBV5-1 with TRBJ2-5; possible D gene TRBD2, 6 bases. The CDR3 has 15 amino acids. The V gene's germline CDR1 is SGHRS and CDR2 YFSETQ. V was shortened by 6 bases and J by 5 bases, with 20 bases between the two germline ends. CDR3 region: CASTYSMRTTETQYF. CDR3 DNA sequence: TGCGCCAGCACCTACTCAATGAGGACTACGGAGACCCAGTACTTC.

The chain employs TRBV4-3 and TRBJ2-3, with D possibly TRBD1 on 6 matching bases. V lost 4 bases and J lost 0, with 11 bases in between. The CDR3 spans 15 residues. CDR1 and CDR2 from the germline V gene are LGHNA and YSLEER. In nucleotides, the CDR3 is TGCGCCAGCAGCCGACAGGTGGTCAGCACAGATACGCAGTATTTT. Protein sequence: CASSRQVVSTDTQYF.

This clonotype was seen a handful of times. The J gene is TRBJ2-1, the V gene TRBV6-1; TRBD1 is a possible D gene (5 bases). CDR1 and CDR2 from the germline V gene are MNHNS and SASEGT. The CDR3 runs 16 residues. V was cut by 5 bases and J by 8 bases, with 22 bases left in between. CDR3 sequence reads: CASSRTQSWGTDEQFF. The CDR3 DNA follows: TGTGCCAGCAGTCGGACCCAATCTTGGGGCACAGATGAGCAGTTCTTC.

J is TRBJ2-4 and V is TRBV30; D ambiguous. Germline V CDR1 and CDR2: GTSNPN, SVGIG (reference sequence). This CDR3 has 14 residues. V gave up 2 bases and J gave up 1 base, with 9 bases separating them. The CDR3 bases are TGTGCCTGGAGTATTAAGGGTGCCAAAAACATTCAGTACTTC. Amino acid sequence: CAWSIKGAKNIQYF.

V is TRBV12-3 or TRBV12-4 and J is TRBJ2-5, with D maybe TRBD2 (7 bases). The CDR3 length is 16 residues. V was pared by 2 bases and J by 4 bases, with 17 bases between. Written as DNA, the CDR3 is TGTGCCAGCAGTTTAATGGGGGGGGGCCGGTCAGAGACCCAGTACTTC. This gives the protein CASSLMGGGRSETQYF.

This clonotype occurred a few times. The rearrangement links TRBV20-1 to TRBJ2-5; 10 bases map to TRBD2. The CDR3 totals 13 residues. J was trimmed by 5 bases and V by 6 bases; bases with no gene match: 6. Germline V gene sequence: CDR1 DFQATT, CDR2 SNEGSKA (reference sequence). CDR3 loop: CSAPAGGRETQYF. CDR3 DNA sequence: TGCAGTGCCCCAGCGGGGGGGCGGGAGACCCAGTACTTC.

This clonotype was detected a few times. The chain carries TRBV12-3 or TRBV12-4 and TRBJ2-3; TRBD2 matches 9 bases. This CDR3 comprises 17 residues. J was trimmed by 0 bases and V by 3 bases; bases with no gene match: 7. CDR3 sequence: CASSFVASGMSTDTQYF. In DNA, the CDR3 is TGTGCCAGCAGTTTCGTGGCTAGCGGGATGAGCACAGATACGCAGTATTTT.

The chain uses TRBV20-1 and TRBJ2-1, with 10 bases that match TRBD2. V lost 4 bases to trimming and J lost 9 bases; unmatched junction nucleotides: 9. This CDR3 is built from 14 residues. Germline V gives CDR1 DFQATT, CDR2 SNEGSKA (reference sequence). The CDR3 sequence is CSAMPSGRAAEQFF. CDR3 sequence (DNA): TGCAGTGCTATGCCCAGCGGGAGGGCCGCTGAGCAGTTCTTC.

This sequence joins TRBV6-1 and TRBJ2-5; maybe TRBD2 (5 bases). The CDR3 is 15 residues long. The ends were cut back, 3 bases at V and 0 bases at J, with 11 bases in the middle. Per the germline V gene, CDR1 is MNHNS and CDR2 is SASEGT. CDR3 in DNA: TGTGCCAGCAGTGACAGCGGCTCGTACCAAGAGACCCAGTACTTC. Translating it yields CASSDSGSYQETQYF.

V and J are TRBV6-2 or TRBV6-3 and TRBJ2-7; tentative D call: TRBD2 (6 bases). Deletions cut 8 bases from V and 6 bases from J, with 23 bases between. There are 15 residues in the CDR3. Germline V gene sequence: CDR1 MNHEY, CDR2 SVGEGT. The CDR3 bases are TGTGCCAGCTCTTTGAGGGCTAGCGTAAGCCCCGAGCAGTACTTC. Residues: CASSLRASVSPEQYF.

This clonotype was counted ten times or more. The CDR3 spells CASSFRGTGYEQYF. The CDR3 region has the DNA TGTGCCAGCAGTTTCAGGGGGACTGGCTACGAGCAGTACTTC. The chain is built from TRBV12-3 or TRBV12-4 and TRBJ2-7, with TRBD1 as a possible D gene (7 bases). V lost 3 bases and J 3 bases, leaving 12 bases between the germline ends. The CDR3 spans 14 residues.

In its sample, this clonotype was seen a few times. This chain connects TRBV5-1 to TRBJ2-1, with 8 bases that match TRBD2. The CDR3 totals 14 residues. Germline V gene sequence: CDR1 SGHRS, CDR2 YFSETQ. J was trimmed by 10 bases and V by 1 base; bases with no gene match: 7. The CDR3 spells CASSLSSGIEEQFF. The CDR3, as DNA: TGCGCCAGCAGCTTGAGTAGCGGGATTGAGGAGCAGTTCTTC.

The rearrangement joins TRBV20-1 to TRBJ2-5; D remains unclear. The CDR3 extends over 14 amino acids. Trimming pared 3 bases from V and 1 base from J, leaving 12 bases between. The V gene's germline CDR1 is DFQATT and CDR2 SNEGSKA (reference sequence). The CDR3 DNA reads TGCAGTGCTAGTCGACGGAGTTTCCAAGAGACCCAGTACTTC. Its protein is CSASRRSFQETQYF.

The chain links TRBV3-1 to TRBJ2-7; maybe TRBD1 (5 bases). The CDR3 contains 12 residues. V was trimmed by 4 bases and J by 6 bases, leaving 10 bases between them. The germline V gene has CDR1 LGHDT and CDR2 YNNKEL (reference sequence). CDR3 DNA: TGTGCCAGCAGCCCCGGTGGGGCCGAGCAGTACTTC. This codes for CASSPGGAEQYF.

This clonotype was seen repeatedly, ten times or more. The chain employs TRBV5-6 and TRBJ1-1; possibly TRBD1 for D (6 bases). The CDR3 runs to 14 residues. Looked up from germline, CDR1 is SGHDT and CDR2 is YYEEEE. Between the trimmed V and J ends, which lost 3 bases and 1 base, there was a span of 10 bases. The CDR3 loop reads CASSSRQANTEAFF. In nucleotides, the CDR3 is TGTGCCAGCAGCTCGCGACAGGCGAACACTGAAGCTTTCTTT.